Below are 21 T cell receptor beta chains sequenced from a single sample in a study of T cells in Graves' hyperthyroidism and ophthalmopathy. Amplification of TCR beta CDR3 regions was performed using RNA transcripts as template. HTBI primers drove first-round RT-PCR of the TCR CDR3. TCRdb redid the calling of the multiplex PCR reads with MiXCR, one entry per CDR3 protein. Seen here are around 97,000 distinct CDR3 sequences, 40% to 50% observed once, and the top ten hold 20% to 30%. Sequencing input: blood. The origin of the receptors is a man between 35 and 55 years old with Graves' hyperthyroidism.

Details on this clonotype: A read error is likely, as this CDR3 ends without the conserved phenylalanine or tryptophan. No DNA is shown, since the ends of the CDR3 on it are uncertain; the CDR3 is the one TCRdb lists. The V gene is TRBV7-6, the J gene TRBJ1-1; the DNA was not compared with TRBD1, the D call given in the table. Counting both end residues, the CDR3 totals 10 amino acids. Germline CDR1 is SGHVS and CDR2 is FNYEAQ. The CDR3 protein is CASSPTGGFS.

In regard to this clonotype: Its ends do not fully match the called genes, so a read error is possible. The rearrangement joins TRBV20-1 to TRBJ1-4; the D is unclear. The CDR3 runs to 11 residues. The germline V gene has CDR1 DFQATT and CDR2 SNEGSKA (reference sequence). The CDR3 nucleotides read TGCAGTGTTAGCGGTTGGGAAAGACTGTTTTTT. Its translation: CSVSGWERLFF.

The chain has TRBV7-9 and TRBJ1-3; D may be TRBD1 (5 bases). CDR3 length equals 17 residues. The germline V gene has CDR1 SEHNR and CDR2 FQNEAQ (reference sequence). V lost 4 bases and J lost 4, with 20 bases in between. This chain's CDR3 is CASSSFPGRNPGNTIYF. The CDR3 nucleotides are TGTGCCAGCAGCTCGTTCCCGGGACGGAACCCCGGAAACACCATATATTTT. The full variable domain, rest sourced from reference TRBV7-9 and TRBJ1-3, is DTGVSQNPRHKITKRGQNVTFRCDPISEHNRLYWYRQTLGQGPEFLTYFQNEAQLEKSRLLSDRFSAERPKGSFSTLEIQRTEQGDSAMYLCASSSFPGRNPGNTIYFGEGSWLTVV.

Relative to its sample, this clonotype is medium-sized (0.01 to 0.1%). The chain is built from TRBV7-2 and TRBJ2-7, with 9 bases matching TRBD2. This CDR3 spans 14 amino acids. From germline, CDR1 is SGHTA and CDR2 FQGNSA. V lost 8 bases, J lost 5 bases, and 10 bases stayed unmatched. The CDR3 sequence: CASSGLASSHEQYF. The DNA for the CDR3 is TGTGCCAGCTCGGGACTAGCTTCTTCCCACGAGCAGTACTTC.

This clonotype was counted between two and nine times. This chain joins TRBV25-1 and TRBJ2-1; a weak D match, TRBD1 (6 bases). The CDR3 has 18 residues. CDR1 MGHDK and CDR2 SYGVNS come from the germline V gene. Trimming shortened V by 4 bases and J by 1 base, and 20 bases separated the two germline ends. In DNA, the CDR3 is TGTGCCAGCAGTGGGACAGTCCGGGATCATGGGTCCTACAATGAGCAGTTCTTC. It codes for CASSGTVRDHGSYNEQFF.

The sample holds many counts of this clonotype. This chain joins TRBV6-6 and TRBJ1-2, with D unresolved. This CDR3 contains 13 residues. Trimming took off 1 base at V and 8 bases at J, with 11 bases between the two ends. Germline values: CDR1 MNHNY, CDR2 SVGAGI (reference sequence). CDR3 sequence reads: CASSYYLREGYTF. The DNA for the CDR3 is TGTGCCAGCAGTTACTATCTTCGGGAGGGCTACACCTTC.

The V and J genes are TRBV7-3 and TRBJ2-7; D perhaps matches TRBD1 (6 bases). Germline V CDR1 and CDR2: SGHTA, FQGTGA. There are 15 residues in the CDR3. With 5 bases removed from V and 2 bases from J, the gap between germline ends came to 16 bases. The CDR3: CASSTPPGAPYEQYF. The CDR3, as DNA: TGTGCCAGCAGCACGCCGCCAGGGGCGCCCTACGAGCAGTACTTC.

The chain carries TRBV19 and TRBJ1-5; TRBD1 agrees at 7 bases. This CDR3 has 14 residues. V lost 6 bases to trimming and J lost 2 bases; unmatched junction nucleotides: 4. Germline V gene sequence: CDR1 LNHDA, CDR2 SQIVND (reference sequence). This CDR3 reads CASRTGSGNQPQHF. CDR3 nucleotide sequence: TGTGCCAGTAGGACAGGGAGTGGCAATCAGCCCCAGCATTTT.

This clonotype ranks as medium-sized. The V gene is TRBV15, the J gene TRBJ1-2, with unresolved D. The CDR3 extends over 14 amino acids. CDR1 is LNHNV and CDR2 is YYDKDF in the germline V gene (reference sequence). The germline V and J ends were trimmed by 0 bases and 4 bases, with 9 bases remaining between them. The DNA for the CDR3 is TGTGCCACCAGCAGAGAGGAGGGAGGCTATGGCTACACCTTC. Residues: CATSREEGGYGYTF.

This clonotype was recorded at least ten times. This chain links TRBV24-1 with TRBJ2-6; D gene ambiguous. The CDR3 loop spans 16 amino acids. CDR1 and CDR2 (germline): KGHDR, SFDVKD. V gave up 2 bases and J gave up 0 bases, with 7 bases separating them. CDR3 bases: TGTGCCACCAGTGATTCTCCACGCTCTGGGGCCAACGTCCTGACTTTC. Translating it yields CATSDSPRSGANVLTF.

The chain employs TRBV10-3 and TRBJ2-7, with 7 bases aligning to TRBD2. The germline V gene encodes CDR1 ENHRY and CDR2 SYGVKD. V lost 6 bases and J lost 6; bases outside the gene matches: 5. The CDR3 consists of 12 residues. In DNA, the CDR3 is TGTGCCATCAGGGGTGGGGGGGGCGAGCAGTACTTC. It yields the protein CAIRGGGGEQYF.

The chain combines TRBV20-1 with TRBJ1-2; no clear D. This CDR3 has 13 amino acids. Germline CDR1 DFQATT, CDR2 SNEGSKA (reference sequence). Trimming took off 3 bases at V and 6 bases at J, with 14 bases between the two ends. In DNA form, the CDR3 reads TGCAGTGCTAGGGGTTCAACCCTGAATGGCTACACCTTC. It translates to CSARGSTLNGYTF.

In regard to this clonotype: A junction boundary mismatches the germline segment, possibly from a read error. The rearrangement uses TRBV20-1 and TRBJ2-7, with 8 bases fitting TRBD2. The germline CDR1 and CDR2 sequences are DFQATT and SNEGSKA (reference sequence). CDR3 size: 11 residues. The CDR3 sequence is CSTSGSYEQYF. CDR3 nucleotides: TGCAGTACTAGCGGCTCCTACGAGCAGTACTTC.

V usage is TRBV6-2 or TRBV6-3 and J usage is TRBJ1-2, with 8 positions matching TRBD1. V trimming: 3 bases; J trimming: 3 bases; junction bases outside the gene matches: 6. CDR3 length: 15 residues. The germline V gene has CDR1 MNHEY and CDR2 SVGEGT. The CDR3 nucleotides are TGTGCCAGCAGTTATCCATCGACAGGGGACTATGGCTACACCTTC. Protein: CASSYPSTGDYGYTF.

The chain is built from TRBV7-9 and TRBJ2-1; 7 positions match TRBD1. J was trimmed by 5 bases and V by 1 base; bases with no gene match: 5. The germline gives CDR1 SEHNR, CDR2 FQNEAQ (reference sequence). The CDR3 loop spans 15 amino acids. CDR3 sequence: CASSLDRGVDNEQFF. The CDR3 DNA reads TGTGCCAGCAGCTTAGACAGGGGCGTTGACAATGAGCAGTTCTTC.

Many counts were recorded for this clonotype. V and J are TRBV5-1 and TRBJ2-3; D remains ambiguous. Germline V gene sequence: CDR1 SGHRS, CDR2 YFSETQ. V was trimmed by 2 bases and J by 2 bases, leaving 3 bases between them. The CDR3 has 12 residues. CDR3 bases: TGCGCCAGCAGCTTTACCACAGATACGCAGTATTTT. It translates to CASSFTTDTQYF.

Concerning this clonotype itself: At one boundary the junction diverges from the germline segment, which might be a read error. The V and J genes are TRBV7-2 and TRBJ1-6; D uncertain. Germline V CDR1 and CDR2: SGHTA, FQGNSA. The length of the CDR3 is 14 residues. CDR3 region: CASSLPQNNSPLHF. The CDR3 region has the DNA TGTGCCAGCAGCTTACCGCAGAATAATTCACCCCTCCACTTC.

J is TRBJ1-4 and V is TRBV7-9; a weak D match, TRBD1 (5 bases). Germline CDR1 reads SEHNR; CDR2 reads FQNEAQ (reference sequence). This CDR3 spans 16 amino acids. Trimming left V 1 base short and J 4 bases short, with 13 bases between. The CDR3 sequence: CASSLGRGELNEKLFF. In DNA form, the CDR3 reads TGTGCCAGCAGCTTAGGACGGGGGGAGCTTAATGAAAAACTGTTTTTT.

Ten or more counts support this clonotype. V and J are TRBV5-4 and TRBJ2-3; 9 nucleotides line up with TRBD2. Germline CDR1 SGHNT, CDR2 YYREEE (reference sequence). Trimming took 4 bases from V and 2 from J; bases not matched to a gene: 8. CDR3 size: 16 residues. CDR3 DNA sequence: TGTGCCAGCAGCCCGCAATCTAGCGGGATCACAGATACGCAGTATTTT. This codes for CASSPQSSGITDTQYF.

There are many counts of this clonotype. The gene calls are TRBV6-1 and TRBJ1-2; 7 positions agree with TRBD1. This CDR3 comprises 14 residues. V trimming: 3 bases; J trimming: 4 bases; junction bases outside the gene matches: 5. CDR1 is MNHNS and CDR2 is SASEGT in the germline V gene. CDR3 sequence (DNA): TGTGCCAGCAGTGAGTGGGACAGTACCTATGGCTACACCTTC. Protein sequence: CASSEWDSTYGYTF.

Ten or more counts support this clonotype. This rearrangement joins TRBV19 to TRBJ1-6, with 7 bases aligning to TRBD1. J gave up 7 bases and V 7 bases, and 10 bases lay outside the gene matches. Looked up from germline, CDR1 is LNHDA and CDR2 is SQIVND (reference sequence). CDR3 size: 15 residues. This CDR3 is CASTHEWTGNSPLHF. CDR3 nucleotide sequence: TGTGCCAGTACCCATGAATGGACAGGCAATTCACCCCTCCACTTT.